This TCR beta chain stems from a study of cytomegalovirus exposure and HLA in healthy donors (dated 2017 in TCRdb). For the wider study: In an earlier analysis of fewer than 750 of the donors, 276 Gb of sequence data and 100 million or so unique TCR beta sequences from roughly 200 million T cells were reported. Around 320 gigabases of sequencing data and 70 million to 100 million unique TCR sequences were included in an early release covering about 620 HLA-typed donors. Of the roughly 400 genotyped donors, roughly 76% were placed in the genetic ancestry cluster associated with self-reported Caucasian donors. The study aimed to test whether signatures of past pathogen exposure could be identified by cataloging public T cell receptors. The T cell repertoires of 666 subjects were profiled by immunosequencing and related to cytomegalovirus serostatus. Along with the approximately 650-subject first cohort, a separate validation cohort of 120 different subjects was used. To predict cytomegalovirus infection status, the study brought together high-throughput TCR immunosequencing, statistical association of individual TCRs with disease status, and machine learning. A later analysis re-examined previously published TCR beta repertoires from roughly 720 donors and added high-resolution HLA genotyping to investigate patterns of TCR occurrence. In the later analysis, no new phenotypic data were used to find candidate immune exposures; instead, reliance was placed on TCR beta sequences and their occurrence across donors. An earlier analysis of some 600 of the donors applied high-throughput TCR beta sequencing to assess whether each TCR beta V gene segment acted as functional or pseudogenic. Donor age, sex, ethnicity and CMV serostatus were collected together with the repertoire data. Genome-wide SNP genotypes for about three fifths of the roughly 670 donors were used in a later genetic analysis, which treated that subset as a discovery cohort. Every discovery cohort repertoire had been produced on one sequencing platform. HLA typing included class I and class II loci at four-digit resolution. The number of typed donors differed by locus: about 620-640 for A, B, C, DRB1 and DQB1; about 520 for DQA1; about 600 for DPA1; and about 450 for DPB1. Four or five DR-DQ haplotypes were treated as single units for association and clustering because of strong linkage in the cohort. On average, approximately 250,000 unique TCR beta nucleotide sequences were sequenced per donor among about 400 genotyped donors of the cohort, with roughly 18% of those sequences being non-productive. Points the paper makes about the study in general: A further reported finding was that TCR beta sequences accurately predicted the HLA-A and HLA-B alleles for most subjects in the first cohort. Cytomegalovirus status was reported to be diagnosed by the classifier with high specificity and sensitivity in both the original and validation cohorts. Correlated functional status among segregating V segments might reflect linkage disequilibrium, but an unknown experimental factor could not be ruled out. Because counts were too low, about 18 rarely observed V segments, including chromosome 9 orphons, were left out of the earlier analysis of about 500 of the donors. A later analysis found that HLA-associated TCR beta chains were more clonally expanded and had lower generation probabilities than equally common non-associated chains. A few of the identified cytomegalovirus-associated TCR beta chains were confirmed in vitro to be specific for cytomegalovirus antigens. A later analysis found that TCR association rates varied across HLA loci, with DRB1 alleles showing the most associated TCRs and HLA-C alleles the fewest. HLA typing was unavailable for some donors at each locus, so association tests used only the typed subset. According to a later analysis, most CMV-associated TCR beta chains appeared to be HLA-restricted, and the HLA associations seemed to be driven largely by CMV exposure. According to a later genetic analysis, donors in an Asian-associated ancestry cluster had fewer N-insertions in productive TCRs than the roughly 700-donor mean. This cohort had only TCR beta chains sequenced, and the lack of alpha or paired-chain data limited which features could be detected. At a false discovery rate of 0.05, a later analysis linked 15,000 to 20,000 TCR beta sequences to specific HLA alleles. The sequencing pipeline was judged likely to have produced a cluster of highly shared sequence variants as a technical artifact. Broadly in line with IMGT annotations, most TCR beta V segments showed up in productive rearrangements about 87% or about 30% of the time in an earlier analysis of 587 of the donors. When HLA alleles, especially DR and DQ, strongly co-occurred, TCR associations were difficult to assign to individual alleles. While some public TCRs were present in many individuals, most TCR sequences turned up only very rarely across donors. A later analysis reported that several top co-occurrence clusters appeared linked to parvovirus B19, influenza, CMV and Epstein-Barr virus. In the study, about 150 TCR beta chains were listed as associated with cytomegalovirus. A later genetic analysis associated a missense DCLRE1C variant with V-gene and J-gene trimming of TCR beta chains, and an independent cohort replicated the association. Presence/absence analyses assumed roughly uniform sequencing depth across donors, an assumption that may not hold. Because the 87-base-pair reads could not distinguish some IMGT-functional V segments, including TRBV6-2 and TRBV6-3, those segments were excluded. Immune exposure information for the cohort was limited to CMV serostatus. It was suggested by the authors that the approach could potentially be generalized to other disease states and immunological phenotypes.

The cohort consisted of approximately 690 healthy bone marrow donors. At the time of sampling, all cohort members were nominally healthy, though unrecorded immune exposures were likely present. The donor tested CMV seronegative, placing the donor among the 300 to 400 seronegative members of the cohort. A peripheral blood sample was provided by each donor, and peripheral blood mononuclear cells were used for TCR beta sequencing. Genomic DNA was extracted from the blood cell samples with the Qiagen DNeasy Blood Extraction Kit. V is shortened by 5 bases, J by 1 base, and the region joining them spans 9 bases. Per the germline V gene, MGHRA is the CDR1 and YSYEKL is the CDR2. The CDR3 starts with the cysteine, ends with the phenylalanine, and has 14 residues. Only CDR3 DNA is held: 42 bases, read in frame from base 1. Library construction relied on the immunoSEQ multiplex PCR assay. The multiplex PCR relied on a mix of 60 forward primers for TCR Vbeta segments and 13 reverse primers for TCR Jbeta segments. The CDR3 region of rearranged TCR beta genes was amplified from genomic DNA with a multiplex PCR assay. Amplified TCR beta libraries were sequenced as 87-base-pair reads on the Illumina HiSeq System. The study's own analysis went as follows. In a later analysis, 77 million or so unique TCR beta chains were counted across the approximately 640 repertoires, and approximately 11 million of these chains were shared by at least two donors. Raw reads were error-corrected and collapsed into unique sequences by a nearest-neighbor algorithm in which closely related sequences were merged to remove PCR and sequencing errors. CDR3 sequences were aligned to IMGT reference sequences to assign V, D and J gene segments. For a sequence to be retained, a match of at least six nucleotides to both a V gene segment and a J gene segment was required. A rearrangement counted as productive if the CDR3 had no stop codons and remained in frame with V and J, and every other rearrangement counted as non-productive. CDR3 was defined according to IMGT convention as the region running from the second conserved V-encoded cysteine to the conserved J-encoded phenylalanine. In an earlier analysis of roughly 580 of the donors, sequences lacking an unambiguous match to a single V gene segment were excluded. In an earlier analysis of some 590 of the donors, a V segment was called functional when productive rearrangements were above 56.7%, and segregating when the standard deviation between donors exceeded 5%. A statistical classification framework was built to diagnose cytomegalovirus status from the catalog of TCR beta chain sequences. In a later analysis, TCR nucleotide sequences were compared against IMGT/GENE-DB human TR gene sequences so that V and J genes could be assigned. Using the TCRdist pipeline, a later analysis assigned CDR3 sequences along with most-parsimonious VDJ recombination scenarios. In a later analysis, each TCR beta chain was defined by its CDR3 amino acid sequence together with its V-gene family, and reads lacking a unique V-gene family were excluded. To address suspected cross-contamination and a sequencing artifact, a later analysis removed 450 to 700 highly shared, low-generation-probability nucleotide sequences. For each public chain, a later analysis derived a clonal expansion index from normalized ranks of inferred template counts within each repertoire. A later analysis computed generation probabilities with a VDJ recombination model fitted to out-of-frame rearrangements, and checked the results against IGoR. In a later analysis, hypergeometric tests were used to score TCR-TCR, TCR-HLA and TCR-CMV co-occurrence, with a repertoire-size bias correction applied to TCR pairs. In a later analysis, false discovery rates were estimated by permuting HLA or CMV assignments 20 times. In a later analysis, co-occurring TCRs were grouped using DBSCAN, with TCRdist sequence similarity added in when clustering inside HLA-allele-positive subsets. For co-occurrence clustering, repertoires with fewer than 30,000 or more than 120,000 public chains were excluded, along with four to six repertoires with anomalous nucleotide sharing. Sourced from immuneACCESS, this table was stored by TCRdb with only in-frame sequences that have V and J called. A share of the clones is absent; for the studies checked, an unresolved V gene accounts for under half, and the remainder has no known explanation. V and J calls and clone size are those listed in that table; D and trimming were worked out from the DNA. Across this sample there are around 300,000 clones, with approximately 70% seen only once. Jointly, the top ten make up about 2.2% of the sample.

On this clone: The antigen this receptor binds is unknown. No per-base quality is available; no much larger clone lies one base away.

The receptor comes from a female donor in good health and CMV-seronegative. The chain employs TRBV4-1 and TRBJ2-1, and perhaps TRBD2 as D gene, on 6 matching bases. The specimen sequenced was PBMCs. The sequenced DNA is TGCGCCAGCAGCTTGGCGGGGTCCTACAATGAGCAGTTCTTC. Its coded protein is CASSLAGSYNEQFF.